The clone carrying this T cell receptor beta chain came up a few times. This CDR3 is 15 amino acids long. After removal of 4 bases from V and 6 bases from J, the junction contained 4 bases not matched to a gene. Per germline, CDR1 LGHDT and CDR2 YNNKEL (reference sequence). This specimen belongs to a study of T-cell reconstitution after alpha-beta-depleted transplantation in children. Construction of the TCRbeta library involved unique molecular identifiers. TCRdb itself ran the PCR reads through MiXCR, one entry per CDR3 protein. The table includes a few hundred thousand distinct CDR3 sequences, roughly 9.5% detected once.

This sequence joins TRBV3-1 and TRBJ1-6, with TRBD1 matching over 9 bases. The receptor comes from a human donor who donated a stem cell graft to a child with SCID. The source material was PBMCs from the stem cell graft donor, sampled from the stem cell graft. The CDR3: CASSPPGQGNSPLHF. CDR3 DNA: TGTGCCAGCAGCCCGCCGGGACAGGGTAATTCACCCCTCCACTTT.